This T cell receptor beta chain was recorded in a study of blood T cell repertoires in COVID-19. Study-level background: Italy, Spain and the United States were the sources of the convalescent and acute COVID-19 samples. T cells, B-cell-depleted T cells, or PBMCs supplied cDNA or gDNA.

Per the study methods: Amplification of reference gene primers provided the estimated nucleated cell counts. Some clones are missing from TCRdb's copy, which holds only in-frame ones; the method was immunoSEQ multiplex PCR. The V and J calls and clone size come from that table; D and trimming were worked out from the DNA. The top ten clones hold 5.5% to 8% of a sample with 300,000 or so clones, about 91% of them seen once. Sequencing was performed on peripheral blood. This receptor was identified in a woman younger than 45 who had recovered from COVID-19.

Here the CDR3 DNA reads TGTGCCAGTAGTCCCCGACAGACCTACGAGCAGTACTTC. This encodes CASSPRQTYEQYF. This sequence joins TRBV19 and TRBJ2-7; tentative D call: TRBD1 (5 bases). Trimming stripped 5 bases from V and 2 bases from J, with 10 bases between. The length of the CDR3 is 13 residues. CDR1 and CDR2 from the germline V gene are LNHDA and SQIVND (reference sequence).